A selection of T cell receptor beta chains follows, all from one sample in a study of metastatic and nonmetastatic thyroid tumors. TCRdb re-analyzed the PCR reads through MiXCR. The sample includes 14,000 to 15,000 clones, roughly 25% of them seen just once. Sequenced: tumor tissue. The receptors stem from a female donor with papillary thyroid cancer or a benign thyroid nodule (not recorded which). Some clones in this sample may be carry-over from other donors' samples. Each CDR3 is given with its conserved first and last residue. The D gene is left open where the match is weak. The size of a clone is reported for some rows only, either as once, few or many, or as a class for expanded clones.

cdr3_nt	cdr3_aa	j_call	v_call	clone_size	d_call
TGTGCCAGCAGGAATGGAGGGTCCTCCTACGAGCAGTACTTC	CASRNGGSSYEQYF	TRBJ2-7	TRBV6-1	medium-sized	NA
TGTGCCAGCAGCCGAGAACGGACAGGGTTGGGGTCCGGCTACACCTTC	CASSRERTGLGSGYTF	TRBJ1-2	TRBV7-8	many	TRBD1
TGTGCCAGTGGCAATCTCCAGGGAAGAAGCGCTGGGGCCAACGTCCTGACTTTC	CASGNLQGRSAGANVLTF	TRBJ2-6	TRBV19	many	NA
TGTGCCAGCCTCAGACCGCGACCTAATGAAAAACTGTTTTTT	CASLRPRPNEKLFF	TRBJ1-4	TRBV19	medium-sized	NA
TGTGCCAGCAGCCTCTTGAGTGAGCAGTTCTTC	CASSLLSEQFF	TRBJ2-1	TRBV7-2	NA	NA
TGTGCCAGCAGTTACGGCGTAGGGAAAGAGACCCAGTACTTC	CASSYGVGKETQYF	TRBJ2-5	TRBV6-5	NA	NA
TGTGCCAGCAGTTTAAGGGACTCCTCTGGAAACACCATATATTTT	CASSLRDSSGNTIYF	TRBJ1-3	TRBV28	NA	NA
TGTGCCAGCAGGCCAAGGGGGACACCTCCCTACGAGCAGTACTTC	CASRPRGTPPYEQYF	TRBJ2-7	TRBV28	medium-sized	NA
TGTGCCAGCAGTGAAGCCCCCAGGTACTATGGCTACACCTTC	CASSEAPRYYGYTF	TRBJ1-2	TRBV2	NA	NA
TGTGCCAGCAGGTTAAGAAATAGCAATCAGCCCCAGCATTTT	CASRLRNSNQPQHF	TRBJ1-5	TRBV28	many	NA
TGCGCCAGCAGCCCCTGGGGGGCGTCCTATGGCTACACCTTC	CASSPWGASYGYTF	TRBJ1-2	TRBV5-1	many	NA